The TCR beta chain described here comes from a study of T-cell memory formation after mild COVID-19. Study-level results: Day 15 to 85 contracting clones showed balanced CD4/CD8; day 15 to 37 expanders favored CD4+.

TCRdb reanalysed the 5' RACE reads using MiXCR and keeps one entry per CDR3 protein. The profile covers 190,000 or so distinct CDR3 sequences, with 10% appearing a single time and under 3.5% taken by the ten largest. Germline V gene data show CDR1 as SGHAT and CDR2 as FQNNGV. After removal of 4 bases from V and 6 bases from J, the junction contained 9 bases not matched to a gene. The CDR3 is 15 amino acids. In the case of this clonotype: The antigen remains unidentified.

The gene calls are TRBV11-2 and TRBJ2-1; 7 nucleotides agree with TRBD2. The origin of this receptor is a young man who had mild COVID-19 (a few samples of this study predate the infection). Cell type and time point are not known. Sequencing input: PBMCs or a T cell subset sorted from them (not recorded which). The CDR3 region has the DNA TGTGCCAGCAGCTCGCTGACTAGCCTGACCAATGAGCAGTTCTTC. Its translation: CASSSLTSLTNEQFF.